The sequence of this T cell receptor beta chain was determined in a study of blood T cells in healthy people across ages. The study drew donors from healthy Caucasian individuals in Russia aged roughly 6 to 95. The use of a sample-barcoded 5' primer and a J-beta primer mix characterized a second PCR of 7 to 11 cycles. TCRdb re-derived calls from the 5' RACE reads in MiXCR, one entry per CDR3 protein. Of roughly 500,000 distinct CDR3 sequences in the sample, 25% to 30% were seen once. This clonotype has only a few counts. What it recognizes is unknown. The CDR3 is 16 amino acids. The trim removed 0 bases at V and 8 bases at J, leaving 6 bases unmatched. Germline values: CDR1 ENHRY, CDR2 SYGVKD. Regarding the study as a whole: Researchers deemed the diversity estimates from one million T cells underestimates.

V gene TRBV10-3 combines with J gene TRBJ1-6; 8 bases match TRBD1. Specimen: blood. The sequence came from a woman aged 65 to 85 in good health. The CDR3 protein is CAISESMLQGDSPLHF. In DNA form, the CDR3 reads TGTGCCATCAGTGAGTCGATGTTACAGGGGGATTCACCCCTCCACTTT.